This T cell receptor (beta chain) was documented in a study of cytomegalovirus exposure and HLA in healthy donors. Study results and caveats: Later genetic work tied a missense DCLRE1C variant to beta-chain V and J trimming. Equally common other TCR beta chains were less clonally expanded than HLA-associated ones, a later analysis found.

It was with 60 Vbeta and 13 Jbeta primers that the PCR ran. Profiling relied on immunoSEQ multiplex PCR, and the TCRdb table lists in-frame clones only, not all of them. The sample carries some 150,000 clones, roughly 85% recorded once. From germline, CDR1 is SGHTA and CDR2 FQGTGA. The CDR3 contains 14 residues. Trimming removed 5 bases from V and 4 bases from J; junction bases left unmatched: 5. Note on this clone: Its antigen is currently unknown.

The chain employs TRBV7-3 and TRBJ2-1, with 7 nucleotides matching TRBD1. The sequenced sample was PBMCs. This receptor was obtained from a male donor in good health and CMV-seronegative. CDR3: CASSAPGQYNEQFF. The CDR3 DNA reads TGTGCCAGCAGCGCTCCGGGACAGTACAATGAGCAGTTCTTC.